Below are 18 T cell receptor beta chains sequenced from a single sample in a study of T cells in Graves' hyperthyroidism and ophthalmopathy. RNA transcripts provided the source from which TCR beta CDR3 regions were amplified. The HTBI primer set drove a first-round RT-PCR of the TCR CDR3. In TCRdb, the multiplex PCR reads were re-called with MiXCR into one record per CDR3 protein. The table lists approximately 300,000 distinct CDR3 sequences, 15% to 20% of them singletons. Sequences were obtained from blood. The receptors derive from a man over 45 with Graves' ophthalmopathy.

This sequence joins TRBV28 and TRBJ2-1; 8 bases are shared with TRBD1. The V gene end was trimmed by 6 bases and the J gene end by 0 bases; junction bases not matched to a gene: 4. Germline assignment: CDR1 MDHEN and CDR2 SYDVKM. This CDR3 has 15 residues. The DNA for the CDR3 is TGTGCCAGCAGCTACACAGGGGGCTCCTACAATGAGCAGTTCTTC. This codes for CASSYTGGSYNEQFF.

The chain carries TRBV3-1 and TRBJ2-7; the match to TRBD1 covers 10 bases. The CDR3 length is 14 residues. Trimming removed 4 bases from V and 4 bases from J; junction bases left unmatched: 4. CDR1 and CDR2 from the germline V gene are LGHDT and YNNKEL (reference sequence). The CDR3 DNA reads as TGTGCCAGCAGCCCGACAGGGGGCGTGTACGAGCAGTACTTC. Translated: CASSPTGGVYEQYF.

Notes on this clonotype: This may arise from a read error, as a much more abundant clone is one base away. The genes are TRBV11-2 and TRBJ1-3; 9 bases align to TRBD1. This CDR3 is 16 amino acids long. Germline CDR1 SGHAT, CDR2 FQNNGV. The CDR3 DNA is TGTGCCAGCAGTTATGACAGGGGGACGGCTGGAACCACCATATATTTT. Translation: CASSYDRGTAGTTIYF.

In this sample, this clonotype turned up a few times. V and J are TRBV2 and TRBJ1-2; D is ambiguous. CDR3 length equals 14 residues. Germline CDR1 is SNHLY and CDR2 is FYNNEI. V shed 8 bases and J shed 4 bases, with 17 bases lying between them. CDR3 DNA: TGTGCCAGCCATCCTCTGACGGGCCCCTATGGCTACACCTTC. As protein: CASHPLTGPYGYTF. Together with reference TRBV2 and TRBJ1-2, the CDR3 gives the full variable domain: EPEVTQTPSHQVTQMGQEVILRCVPISNHLYFYWYRQILGQKVEFLVSFYNNEISEKSEIFDDQFSVERPDGSNFTLKIRSTKLEDSAMYFCASHPLTGPYGYTFGSGTRLTVV.

At least ten counts were recorded for this clonotype. This chain uses TRBV7-3 with TRBJ2-7, with 7 bases that match TRBD1. The CDR3 contains 14 residues. The trim removed 5 bases at V and 2 bases at J, leaving 6 bases unmatched. Germline V gene data show CDR1 as SGHTA and CDR2 as FQGTGA. Here the CDR3 reads CASSLKGQPYEQYF. The CDR3 DNA reads TGTGCCAGCAGCCTAAAGGGACAGCCCTACGAGCAGTACTTC.

This chain joins TRBV12-3 or TRBV12-4 and TRBJ2-1; 7 bases are a match to TRBD1. The V gene end was trimmed by 6 bases and the J gene end by 7 bases; junction bases not matched to a gene: 12. The CDR3 is made up of 15 amino acids. The CDR3 here is CASSPSGTAFNEQFF. For the CDR3, the DNA is TGTGCCAGCAGCCCCTCCGGGACAGCTTTTAATGAGCAGTTCTTC.

This clonotype was seen at least ten times. The chain recombines TRBV28 with TRBJ2-3, with D unclear. The CDR3 spans 16 residues. V was clipped by 1 base and J by 0 bases, with 11 bases between them. Germline lookup yields CDR1 MDHEN and CDR2 SYDVKM. The CDR3 here is CASSLYRLGSTDTQYF. The CDR3 coding sequence is TGTGCCAGCAGTTTATATCGTCTGGGAAGCACAGATACGCAGTATTTT.

Many counts were recorded for this clonotype. The CDR3 reads CASRGGAYEQYF. The CDR3, as DNA: TGTGCCAGCAGGGGAGGGGCCTACGAGCAGTACTTC. The chain recombines TRBV28 with TRBJ2-7, with 7 bases that match TRBD2. This CDR3 is 12 amino acids long. Germline V gene lookup returns CDR1 MDHEN and CDR2 SYDVKM. Germline trimming cut 6 bases from V and 2 bases from J; bases unmatched to any gene: 1.

This clonotype appeared many times. V usage is TRBV24-1 and J usage is TRBJ1-1; D is uncertain. Germline loops: CDR1 KGHDR, CDR2 SFDVKD. The CDR3 loop spans 15 amino acids. V shed 2 bases and J shed 1 base, with 10 bases lying between them. CDR3 sequence: CATSDSRRPNTEAFF. The CDR3 DNA reads TGTGCCACCAGTGATTCCCGCAGGCCGAACACTGAAGCTTTCTTT.

In this sample, this clonotype turned up a few times. The chain has TRBV19 and TRBJ1-4; D gene uncertain. The CDR3 is 15 amino acids. Deletions cut 5 bases from V and 5 bases from J, with 15 bases between. Germline V gene sequence: CDR1 LNHDA, CDR2 SQIVND (reference sequence). The CDR3 DNA is TGTGCCAGTAGTCTAAGGATCCAAGGGAATGAAAAACTGTTTTTT. This translates into CASSLRIQGNEKLFF.

The genes are TRBV15 and TRBJ2-3; D gene unclear. Germline V gene lookup returns CDR1 LNHNV and CDR2 YYDKDF (reference sequence). This CDR3 is built from 14 residues. V gave up 5 bases and J gave up 0 bases, with 9 bases separating them. The CDR3, as DNA: TGTGCCACCAGCGTCTTATCTAGCACAGATACGCAGTATTTT. It yields the protein CATSVLSSTDTQYF.

This clonotype was counted only a few times. The chain employs TRBV20-1 and TRBJ1-5; the match to TRBD1 covers 7 bases. The CDR3 consists of 14 residues. Losses at the gene ends were 4 bases for V and 1 base for J; bases not matched to a gene: 4. In germline, CDR1 is DFQATT, CDR2 SNEGSKA (reference sequence). CDR3 amino acids: CSANTGASNQPQHF. The CDR3 nucleotides are TGCAGTGCTAATACAGGGGCGAGCAATCAGCCCCAGCATTTT.

The chain carries TRBV10-1 and TRBJ2-1, with 12 nucleotides matching TRBD2. Germline V CDR1 and CDR2: WNHNN, SYGVQD (reference sequence). The CDR3 is made up of 15 amino acids. The J segment lost 4 bases and the V segment lost 5 bases, leaving 3 bases of the junction unmatched. CDR3 residues: CASSRTSGVYNEQFF. CDR3 DNA: TGCGCCAGCAGTCGGACTAGCGGGGTTTACAATGAGCAGTTCTTC.

As for this clonotype: One end of the junction varies from germline; a read error may be responsible. This sequence joins TRBV7-7 and TRBJ2-5, with no clear D. CDR1 is SSHAT, CDR2 FNYEAQ, per germline (reference sequence). CDR3 length: 14 residues. This CDR3 reads CASSLAYSAETQYF. CDR3 coding DNA: TGTGCTAGCAGCTTAGCTTATTCCGCGGAGACCCAGTACTTC.

This clonotype was picked up a small number of times. V and J are TRBV29-1 and TRBJ2-2; tentatively, D is TRBD1 or TRBD2 (6 bases each). Trimming cost V 6 bases and J 6 bases, with 14 bases left between them. The CDR3 has 13 residues. The V gene's germline CDR1 is SQVTM and CDR2 ANQGSEA. The CDR3 nucleotides read TGCAGCGTCCGCGGGAACAGGGCCGGGGAGCTGTTTTTT. Translating it yields CSVRGNRAGELFF.

The chain carries TRBV7-2 and TRBJ2-5; 12 bases map to TRBD2. The CDR3 contains 14 residues. Germline V CDR1 and CDR2: SGHTA, FQGNSA. Trimming removed 5 bases from V and 4 bases from J; junction bases left unmatched: 2. The CDR3 loop reads CASSQLAGGETQYF. As DNA, the CDR3 is TGTGCCAGCAGCCAACTAGCGGGAGGAGAGACCCAGTACTTC.

This clonotype was seen only a few times. The rearrangement uses TRBV18 and TRBJ2-7, with TRBD1 matching 9 bases. V lost 3 bases and J lost 6; bases outside the gene matches: 9. CDR1 is KGHSH and CDR2 is LQKENI in the germline V gene. The CDR3 is 15 residues long. In DNA, the CDR3 is TGTGCCAGCTCACCCACCAGGACAGGGGTAATCGAGCAGTACTTC. It is translated as CASSPTRTGVIEQYF.

This clonotype was observed once. A much larger clone lies a single base off, so this may be a read error. This chain links TRBV11-2 with TRBJ2-7; possibly TRBD1 or TRBD2 for D (5 bases each). V lost 0 bases to trimming and J lost 3 bases, with 9 bases between them. The CDR3 has 14 residues. The germline V gene has CDR1 SGHAT and CDR2 FQNNGV. In DNA, the CDR3 is TGTGCCAGCAGCTTAGATGGGGGAGTCTACGAGCAGTACTTC. Translated: CASSLDGGVYEQYF.